This T cell receptor beta chain was identified in a study of shared clonotypes between healthy human individuals. Concerning this clone itself: The antigen remains unidentified.

CD4+ cell separation produced CD45RA+ naive and CD45RA-negative memory subsets. Clones were sequenced by immunoSEQ multiplex PCR, and TCRdb holds only the in-frame ones, with some missing. The sample has approximately 740,000 clones, roughly 70% seen once. Germline values: CDR1 MNHEY, CDR2 SVGAGI. Trimming took off 9 bases at V and 7 bases at J, with 15 bases between the two ends. The CDR3 loop spans 12 amino acids. Study observations and caveats: Clonotypes shared by all four sorted-subset donors had higher generation probabilities than non-shared clonotypes.

The V gene is TRBV6-5, the J gene TRBJ1-1; TRBD1 might be the D (6 bases). The sequenced material came from memory CD4+ T cells sorted from blood. Subset specified: CD45RA-negative fraction. The TCR originated in a young woman in good health. The CDR3 loop reads CASRRGVNEAFF. CDR3 nucleotide sequence: TGTGCCAGTAGGAGGGGGGTTAATGAAGCTTTCTTT.